This TCR beta chain was profiled in a study of response to subunit inactivated influenza vaccine. This clonotype was counted between two and nine times. The CDR3 is made up of 16 amino acids. The V end lost 10 bases, the J end lost 4 bases, and 23 bases lay between the germline ends. Germline CDR1 and CDR2: MNHNS and SASEGT. TCRdb itself ran the RT-PCR reads through MiXCR, one entry per CDR3 protein. Altogether roughly 290,000 distinct CDR3 sequences are present, 21% being singletons, with the ten largest covering more than 8.5%. Source: PBMCs from blood, taken 21 months after vaccination. This receptor was taken from a man aged 50-75 years who received an inactivated influenza vaccine. V usage is TRBV6-1 and J usage is TRBJ1-5; D call uncertain. CDR3 in amino acids: CATKDRGSGRNQPQHF. CDR3 bases: TGTGCCACTAAAGATCGCGGGTCCGGGCGAAATCAGCCCCAGCATTTT.